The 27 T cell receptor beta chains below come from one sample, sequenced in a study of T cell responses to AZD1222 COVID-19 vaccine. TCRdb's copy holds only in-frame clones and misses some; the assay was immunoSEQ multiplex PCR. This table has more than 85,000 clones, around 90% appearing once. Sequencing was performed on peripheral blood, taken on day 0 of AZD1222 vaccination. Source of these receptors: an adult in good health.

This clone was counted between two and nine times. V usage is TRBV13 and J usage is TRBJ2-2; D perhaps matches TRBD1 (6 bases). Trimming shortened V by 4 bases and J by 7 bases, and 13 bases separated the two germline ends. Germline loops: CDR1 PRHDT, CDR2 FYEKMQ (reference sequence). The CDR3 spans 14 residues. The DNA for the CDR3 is TGTGCCAGCAGCTCCTACAGGGCGGGCGGGGAGCTGTTTTTT. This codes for CASSSYRAGGELFF.

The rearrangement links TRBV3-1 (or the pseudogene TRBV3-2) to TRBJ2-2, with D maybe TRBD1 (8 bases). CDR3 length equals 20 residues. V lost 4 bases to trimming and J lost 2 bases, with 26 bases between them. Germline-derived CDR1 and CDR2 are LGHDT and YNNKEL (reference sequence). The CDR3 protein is CASSRPDTGGDAVNTGELFF. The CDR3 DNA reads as TGTGCCAGCAGCCGCCCTGACACAGGGGGGGACGCGGTAAACACCGGGGAGCTGTTTTTT.

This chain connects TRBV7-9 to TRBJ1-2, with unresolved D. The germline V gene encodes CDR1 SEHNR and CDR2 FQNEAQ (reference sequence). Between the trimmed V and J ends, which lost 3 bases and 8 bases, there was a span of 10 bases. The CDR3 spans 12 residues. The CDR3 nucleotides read TGTGCCAGCAGCTTGGAGAGAGAAGGCTACACCTTC. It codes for CASSLEREGYTF.

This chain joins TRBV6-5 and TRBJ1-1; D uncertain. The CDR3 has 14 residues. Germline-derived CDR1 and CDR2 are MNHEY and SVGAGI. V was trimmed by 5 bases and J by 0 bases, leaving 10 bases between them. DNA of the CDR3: TGTGCCAGCAGTCTTGGACGGCTGAACACTGAAGCTTTCTTT. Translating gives CASSLGRLNTEAFF.

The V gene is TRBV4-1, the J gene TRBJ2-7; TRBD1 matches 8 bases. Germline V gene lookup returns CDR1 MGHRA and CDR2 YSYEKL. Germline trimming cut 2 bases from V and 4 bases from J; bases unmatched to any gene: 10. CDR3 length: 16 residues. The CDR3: CASSQTGTGGQYEQYF. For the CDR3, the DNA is TGCGCCAGCAGCCAAACCGGGACAGGAGGGCAATACGAGCAGTACTTC.

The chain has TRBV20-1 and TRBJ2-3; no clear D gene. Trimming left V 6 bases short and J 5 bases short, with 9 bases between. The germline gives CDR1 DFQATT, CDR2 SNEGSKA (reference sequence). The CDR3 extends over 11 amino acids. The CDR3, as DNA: TGCAGTGCCACCTTCAAAGATACGCAGTATTTT. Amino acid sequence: CSATFKDTQYF.

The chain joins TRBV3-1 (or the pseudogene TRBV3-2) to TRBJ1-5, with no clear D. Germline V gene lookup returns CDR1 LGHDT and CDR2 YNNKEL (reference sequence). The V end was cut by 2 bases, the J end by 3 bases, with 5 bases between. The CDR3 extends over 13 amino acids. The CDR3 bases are TGTGCCAGCAGCCAATCACTCAATCAGCCCCAGCATTTT. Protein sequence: CASSQSLNQPQHF.

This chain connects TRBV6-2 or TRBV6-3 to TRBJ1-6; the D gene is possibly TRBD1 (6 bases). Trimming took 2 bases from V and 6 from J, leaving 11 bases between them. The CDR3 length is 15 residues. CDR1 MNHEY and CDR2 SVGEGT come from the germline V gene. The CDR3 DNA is TGTGCCAGCAGTTACCGGACAGCGCGTAATTCACCCCTCCACTTT. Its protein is CASSYRTARNSPLHF.

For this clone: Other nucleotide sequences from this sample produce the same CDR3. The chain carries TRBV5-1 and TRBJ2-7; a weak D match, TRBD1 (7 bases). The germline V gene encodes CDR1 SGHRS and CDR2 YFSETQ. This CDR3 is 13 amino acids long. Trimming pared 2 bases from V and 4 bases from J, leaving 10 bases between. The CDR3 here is CASSFAGGYEQYF. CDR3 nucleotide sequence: TGCGCCAGCAGCTTCGCAGGGGGGTACGAGCAGTACTTC. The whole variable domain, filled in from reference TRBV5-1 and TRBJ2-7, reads KAGVTQTPRYLIKTRGQQVTLSCSPISGHRSVSWYQQTPGQGLQFLFEYFSETQRNKGNFPGRFSGRQFSNSRSEMNVSTLELGDSALYLCASSFAGGYEQYFGPGTRLTVT.

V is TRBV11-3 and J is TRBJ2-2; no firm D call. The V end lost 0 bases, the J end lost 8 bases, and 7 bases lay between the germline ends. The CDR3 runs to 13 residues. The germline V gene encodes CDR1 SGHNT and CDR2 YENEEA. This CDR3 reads CASSLDGAGELFF. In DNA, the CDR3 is TGTGCCAGCAGCTTAGATGGCGCGGGGGAGCTGTTTTTT.

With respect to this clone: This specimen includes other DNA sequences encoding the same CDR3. In nucleotides, the CDR3 is TGTGCCAGCAGTTTGCAGGGGTACACTGAAGCTTTCTTT. Protein product: CASSLQGYTEAFF. The chain uses TRBV12-3 or TRBV12-4 and TRBJ1-1; tentatively, D is TRBD1 (6 bases). This CDR3 has 13 residues. Trimming took off 3 bases at V and 3 bases at J, with 8 bases between the two ends.

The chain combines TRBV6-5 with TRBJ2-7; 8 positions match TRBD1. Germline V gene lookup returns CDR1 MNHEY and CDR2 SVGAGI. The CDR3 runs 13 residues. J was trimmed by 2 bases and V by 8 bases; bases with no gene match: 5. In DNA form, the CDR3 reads TGTGCCAGCGGCGGGACAGGACCCTACGAGCAGTACTTC. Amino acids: CASGGTGPYEQYF.

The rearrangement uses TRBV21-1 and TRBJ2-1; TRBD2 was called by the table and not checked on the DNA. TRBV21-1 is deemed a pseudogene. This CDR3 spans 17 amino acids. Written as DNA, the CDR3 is TGTGCCAGCAGCAAAGAAGACAGCGGGAGCTCCTACAATGAGCAGTTCTTC. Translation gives CASSKEDSGSSYNEQFF.

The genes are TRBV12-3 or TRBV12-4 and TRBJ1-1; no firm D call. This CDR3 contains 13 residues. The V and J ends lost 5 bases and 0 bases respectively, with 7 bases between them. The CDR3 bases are TGTGCCAGCAGTACCGGTCTGAACACTGAAGCTTTCTTT. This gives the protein CASSTGLNTEAFF.

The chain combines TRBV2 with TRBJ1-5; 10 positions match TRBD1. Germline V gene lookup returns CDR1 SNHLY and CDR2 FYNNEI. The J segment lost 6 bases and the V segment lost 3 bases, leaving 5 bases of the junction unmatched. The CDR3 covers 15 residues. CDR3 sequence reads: CASSDATGGGQPQHF. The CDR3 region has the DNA TGTGCCAGCAGTGATGCGACAGGGGGCGGTCAGCCCCAGCATTTT. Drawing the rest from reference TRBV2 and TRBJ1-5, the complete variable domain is EPEVTQTPSHQVTQMGQEVILRCVPISNHLYFYWYRQILGQKVEFLVSFYNNEISEKSEIFDDQFSVERPDGSNFTLKIRSTKLEDSAMYFCASSDATGGGQPQHFGDGTRLSIL.

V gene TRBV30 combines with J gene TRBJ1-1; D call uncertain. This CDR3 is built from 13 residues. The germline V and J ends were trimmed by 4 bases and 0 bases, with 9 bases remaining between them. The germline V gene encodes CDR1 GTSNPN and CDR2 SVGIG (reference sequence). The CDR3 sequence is CAWIGRMNTEAFF. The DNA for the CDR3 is TGTGCCTGGATTGGACGTATGAACACTGAAGCTTTCTTT. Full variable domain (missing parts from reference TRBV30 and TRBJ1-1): SQTIHQWPATLVQPVGSPLSLECTVEGTSNPNLYWYRQAAGRGLQLLFYSVGIGQISSEVPQNLSASRPQDRQFILSSKKLLLSDSGFYLCAWIGRMNTEAFFGQGTRLTVV.

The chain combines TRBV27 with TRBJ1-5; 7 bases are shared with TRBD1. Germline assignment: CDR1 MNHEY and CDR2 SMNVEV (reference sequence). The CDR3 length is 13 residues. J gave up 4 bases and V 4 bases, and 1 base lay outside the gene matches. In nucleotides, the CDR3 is TGTGCCAGCAGTTGGGGACAGAATCAGCCCCAGCATTTT. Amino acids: CASSWGQNQPQHF.

CDR3 nucleotides: TGTGCCAGCAGCCGGGCAGGGAATGAGCAGTTCTTC. Encoded protein: CASSRAGNEQFF. V and J are TRBV3-1 (or the pseudogene TRBV3-2) and TRBJ2-1; a weak D match, TRBD1 (5 bases). This CDR3 is built from 12 residues. Trimming took off 4 bases at V and 7 bases at J, with 8 bases between the two ends. Germline V gene sequence: CDR1 LGHDT, CDR2 YNNKEL (reference sequence).

CDR3 nucleotides: TGTGCCAGCAGCCCAGGGCCGGGGACGAACACCGGGGAGCTGTTTTTT. It specifies CASSPGPGTNTGELFF. The chain carries TRBV7-9 and TRBJ2-2, with D perhaps being TRBD1 or TRBD2 (5 bases each). Per the germline V gene, CDR1 is SEHNR and CDR2 is FQNEAQ (reference sequence). V dropped 5 bases and J dropped 0 bases, with 13 bases sitting between them. This CDR3 is 16 amino acids long.

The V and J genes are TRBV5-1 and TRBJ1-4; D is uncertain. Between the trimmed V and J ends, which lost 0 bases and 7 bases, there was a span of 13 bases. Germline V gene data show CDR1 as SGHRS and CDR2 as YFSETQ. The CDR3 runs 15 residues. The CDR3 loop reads CASSLGSVRSEKLFF. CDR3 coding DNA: TGCGCCAGCAGCTTGGGGAGCGTACGATCTGAAAAACTGTTTTTT.

CDR3 protein: CASSMGHLSGANVLTF. In DNA, the CDR3 is TGTGCCAGCAGCATGGGACACCTCTCTGGGGCCAACGTCCTGACTTTC. The J gene is TRBJ2-6, the V gene TRBV5-8; D is possibly TRBD1 (6 bases). Germline CDR1 reads SGHTS; CDR2 reads YDEGEE. Trimming left V 4 bases short and J 0 bases short, with 11 bases between. This CDR3 is built from 16 residues.

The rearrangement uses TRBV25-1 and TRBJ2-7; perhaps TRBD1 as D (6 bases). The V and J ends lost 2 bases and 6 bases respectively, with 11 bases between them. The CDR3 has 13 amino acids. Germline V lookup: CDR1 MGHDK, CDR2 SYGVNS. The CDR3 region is CASSENRVREQYF. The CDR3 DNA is TGTGCCAGCAGTGAAAACAGGGTGCGCGAGCAGTACTTC.

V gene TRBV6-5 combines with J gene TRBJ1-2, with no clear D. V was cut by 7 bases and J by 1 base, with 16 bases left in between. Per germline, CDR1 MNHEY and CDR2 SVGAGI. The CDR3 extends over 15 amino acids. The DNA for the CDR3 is TGTGCCAGCACCAACCCCAGCGGGGATAACTATGGCTACACCTTC. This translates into CASTNPSGDNYGYTF.

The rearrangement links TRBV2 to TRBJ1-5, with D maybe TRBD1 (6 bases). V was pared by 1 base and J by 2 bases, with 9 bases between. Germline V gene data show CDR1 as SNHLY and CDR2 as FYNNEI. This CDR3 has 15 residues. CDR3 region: CASSEVRGGNQPQHF. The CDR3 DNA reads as TGTGCCAGCAGTGAAGTCAGGGGCGGCAATCAGCCCCAGCATTTT.

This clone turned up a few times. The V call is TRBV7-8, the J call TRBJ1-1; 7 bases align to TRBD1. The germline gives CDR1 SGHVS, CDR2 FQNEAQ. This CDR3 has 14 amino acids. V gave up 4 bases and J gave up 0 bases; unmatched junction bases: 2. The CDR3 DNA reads TGTGCCAGCAGCTCGGGGACAGTGAACACTGAAGCTTTCTTT. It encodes CASSSGTVNTEAFF. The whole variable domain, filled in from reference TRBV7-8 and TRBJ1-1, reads GAGVSQSPRYKVAKRGQDVALRCDPISGHVSLFWYQQALGQGPEFLTYFQNEAQLDKSGLPSDRFFAERPEGSVSTLKIQRTQQEDSAVYLCASSSGTVNTEAFFGQGTRLTVV.

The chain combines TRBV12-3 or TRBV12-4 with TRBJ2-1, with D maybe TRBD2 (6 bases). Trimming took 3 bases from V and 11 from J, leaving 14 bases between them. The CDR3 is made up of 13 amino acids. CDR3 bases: TGTGCCAGCAGTTTTAATACGCGGGACCAGCAGTTCTTC. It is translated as CASSFNTRDQQFF.

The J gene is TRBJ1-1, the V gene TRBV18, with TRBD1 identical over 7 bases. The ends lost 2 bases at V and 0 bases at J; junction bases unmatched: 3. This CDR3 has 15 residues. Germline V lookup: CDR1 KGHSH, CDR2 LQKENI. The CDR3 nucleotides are TGTGCCAGCTCACCAGACAGGGAAGTGAACACTGAAGCTTTCTTT. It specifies CASSPDREVNTEAFF.